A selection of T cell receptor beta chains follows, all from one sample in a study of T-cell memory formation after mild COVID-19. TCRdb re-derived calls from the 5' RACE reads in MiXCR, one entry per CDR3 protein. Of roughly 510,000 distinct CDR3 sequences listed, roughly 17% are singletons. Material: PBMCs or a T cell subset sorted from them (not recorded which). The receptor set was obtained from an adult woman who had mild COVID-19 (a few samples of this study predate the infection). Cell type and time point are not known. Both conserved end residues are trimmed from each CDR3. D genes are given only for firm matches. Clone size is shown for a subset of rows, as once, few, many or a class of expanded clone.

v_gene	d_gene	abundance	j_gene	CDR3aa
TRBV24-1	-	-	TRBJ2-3	ATSDTSPTSYGVQY
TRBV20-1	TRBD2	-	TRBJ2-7	SARVYASGRNYEQY
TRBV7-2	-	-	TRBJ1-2	ASSLGTGIYGYT
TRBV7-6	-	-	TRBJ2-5	ASSKILGTQY
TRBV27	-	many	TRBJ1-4	ASSFTAGTNEKLF
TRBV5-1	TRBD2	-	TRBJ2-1	ASSVGLEPYNEQF
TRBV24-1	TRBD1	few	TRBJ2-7	ATSDSAGTGSYEQY
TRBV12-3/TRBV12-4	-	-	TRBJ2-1	ASGQGGYNEQF
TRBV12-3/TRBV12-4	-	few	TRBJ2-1	ASSFTLSGDRF
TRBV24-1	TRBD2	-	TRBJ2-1	ATSAIGLAGDNEQF
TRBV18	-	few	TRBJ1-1	ASSPLSGRGTEAF
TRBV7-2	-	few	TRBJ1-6	ASSPSGGRQTSPLH
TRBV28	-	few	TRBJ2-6	ASRTSGLAGANVLT
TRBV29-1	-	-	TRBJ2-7	SVGQSYEQY
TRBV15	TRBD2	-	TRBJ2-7	ATSRAPGTSGGTSSYEQY
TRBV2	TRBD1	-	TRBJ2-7	ASSKRTGGIYEQY
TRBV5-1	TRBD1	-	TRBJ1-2	ASSLGQGAQGYT
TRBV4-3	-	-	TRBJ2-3	ASSRLSSTDTQY
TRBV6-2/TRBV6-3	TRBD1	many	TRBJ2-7	ASRTGTGSYEQY
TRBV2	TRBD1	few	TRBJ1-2	ASSIRDRGDGYT
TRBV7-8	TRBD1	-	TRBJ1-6	ASSRDRDLYNSPLH
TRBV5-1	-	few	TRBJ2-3	ASKTVSYHQYDTQY
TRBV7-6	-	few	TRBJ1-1	ASSLGTAATEAF
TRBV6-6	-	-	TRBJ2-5	ASSSDMIVETQY
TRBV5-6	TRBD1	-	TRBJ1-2	ASGGGTDYGYT
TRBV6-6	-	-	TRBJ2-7	ASSYLTSSEQY
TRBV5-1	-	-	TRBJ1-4	ASSTGGGEKLF
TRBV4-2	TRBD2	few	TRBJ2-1	ASSQVLTGGINEQF
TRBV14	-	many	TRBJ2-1	ASSQLGTGHHEQF
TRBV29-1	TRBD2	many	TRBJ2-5	SVASGGAAETQY
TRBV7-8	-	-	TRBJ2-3	ASSLRDPSGDTQY
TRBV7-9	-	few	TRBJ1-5	ASGHDRQPQH
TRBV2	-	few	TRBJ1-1	ASSDNLGFMNTEAF
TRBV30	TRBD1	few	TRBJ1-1	ARDRLNTEAF
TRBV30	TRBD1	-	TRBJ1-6	AWRDRGNSPLH